This is a list of T cell receptor beta chains from one sample in a study of blood T cells in healthy people across ages. TCRdb reprocessed the 5' RACE reads with MiXCR, giving one entry per CDR3 protein. Of over 1,500,000 distinct CDR3 sequences in the sample, about 50% are singletons; the top ten hold roughly 2.1%. Sequenced material: blood. These receptors came from a woman aged 35 to 49 in good health. The CDR3 runs from the conserved cysteine through the conserved F or W. A D gene is named only where the DNA matches it firmly.

v_call	j_call	d_call	cdr3_aa	cdr3_nt
TRBV20-1	TRBJ1-5	NA	CSASEVGDSNQPQHF	TGCAGTGCTAGCGAGGTGGGGGATAGCAATCAGCCCCAGCATTTT
TRBV7-2	TRBJ1-6	NA	CASSSRKDSPLHF	TGTGCCAGCAGCTCCCGGAAGGATTCACCCCTCCACTTT
TRBV20-1	TRBJ1-4	TRBD1	CSARSTPGNRGEKLFF	TGCAGTGCTAGGTCTACCCCCGGGAACAGGGGGGAAAAACTGTTTTTT
TRBV19	TRBJ1-2	NA	CASSTDLLFYGYTF	TGTGCCAGTAGTACGGATCTCCTTTTCTATGGCTACACCTTC
TRBV6-5	TRBJ1-1	NA	CASSYSRAAVNTEAFF	TGTGCCAGCAGTTACTCGAGGGCCGCAGTGAACACTGAAGCTTTCTTT
TRBV20-1	TRBJ2-7	NA	CSAPGIPIRVYEQYF	TGCAGTGCTCCGGGGATCCCTATTAGAGTCTACGAGCAGTACTTC
TRBV5-1	TRBJ2-7	NA	CASSLDPTAYEQYF	TGCGCCAGCAGCTTGGATCCAACAGCCTACGAGCAGTACTTC
TRBV7-8	TRBJ1-5	NA	CASSPPIGSNQPQHF	TGTGCCAGCAGCCCCCCGATTGGTAGCAATCAGCCCCAGCATTTT
TRBV29-1	TRBJ1-2	NA	CSVVGHSRDLPVAGYTF	TGCAGCGTTGTAGGGCACTCCCGGGACCTCCCGGTGGCTGGCTACACCTTC
TRBV2	TRBJ1-4	TRBD1	CASSSGTGNERLFF	TGTGCCAGCAGTTCCGGGACAGGGAATGAAAGACTGTTTTTT